These 22 T cell receptor beta chains originate from one sample sequenced in a study of blood T cell repertoires in COVID-19. TCRdb keeps only in-frame clones here, not all; method: immunoSEQ multiplex PCR. The sample consists of approximately 250,000 clones, 83% of them appearing once. What was sequenced was peripheral blood. These receptors were collected from a woman aged 50 to 60 with acute or convalescent COVID-19.

The CDR3 nucleotides read TGTGCCAGCAGCGTCGACCTCGGGACAGGGAATGGCTACACCTTC. Protein: CASSVDLGTGNGYTF. This chain uses TRBV7-2 with TRBJ1-2; the match to TRBD1 covers 9 bases. The CDR3 is 15 residues long. V dropped 5 bases and J dropped 6; count of bases not matched to a gene: 10. Looked up from germline, CDR1 is SGHTA and CDR2 is FQGNSA.

V is TRBV5-1 and J is TRBJ2-1, with TRBD2 matching over 9 bases. The V segment lost 3 bases and the J segment 0 bases; nucleotides outside the gene matches: 7. The CDR3 is 17 residues long. The germline CDR1 and CDR2 sequences are SGHRS and YFSETQ. CDR3 protein: CASSWWSGRNSYNEQFF. The DNA for the CDR3 is TGCGCCAGCAGCTGGTGGAGCGGGAGGAACTCCTACAATGAGCAGTTCTTC. The variable domain in full, with the rest retrieved from reference TRBV5-1 and TRBJ2-1, is KAGVTQTPRYLIKTRGQQVTLSCSPISGHRSVSWYQQTPGQGLQFLFEYFSETQRNKGNFPGRFSGRQFSNSRSEMNVSTLELGDSALYLCASSWWSGRNSYNEQFFGPGTRLTVL.

V is TRBV19 and J is TRBJ2-3, with a tentative D call TRBD1 (6 bases). This CDR3 is built from 14 residues. Germline-derived CDR1 and CDR2 are LNHDA and SQIVND (reference sequence). Trimming removed 3 bases from V and 5 bases from J, with 12 bases in between. This chain's CDR3 is CASSIYGGEDTQYF. In nucleotides, the CDR3 is TGTGCCAGTAGTATTTATGGGGGCGAAGATACGCAGTATTTT.

This rearrangement joins TRBV9 to TRBJ2-3; 8 bases agree with TRBD2. Germline lookup yields CDR1 SGDLS and CDR2 YYNGEE. V was clipped by 0 bases and J by 6 bases; unmatched bases: 3. The CDR3 has 14 amino acids. This CDR3 is CASSVEREGDTQYF. In DNA form, the CDR3 reads TGTGCCAGCAGCGTAGAACGGGAGGGCGATACGCAGTATTTT.

The gene calls are TRBV4-1 and TRBJ1-3; 7 nucleotides align to TRBD1. The CDR3 contains 17 residues. Trimming at V came to 4 bases and at J to 4 bases, leaving 13 bases not matched to a gene. Germline CDR1 reads MGHRA; CDR2 reads YSYEKL. The CDR3 here is CASSLVSDRLSGNTIYF. The CDR3 coding sequence is TGCGCCAGCAGCCTGGTTTCGGACAGGTTGTCCGGAAACACCATATATTTT.

This clone was detected only a few times. This sequence joins TRBV30 and TRBJ1-3; possible D gene TRBD1, 6 bases. Deletions cut 8 bases from V and 0 bases from J, with 11 bases between. The length of the CDR3 is 13 residues. Looked up from germline, CDR1 is GTSNPN and CDR2 is SVGIG (reference sequence). CDR3 nucleotide sequence: TGTGCCGGAGGGGGGGACTCTGGAAACACCATATATTTT. This gives the protein CAGGGDSGNTIYF. The complete variable domain, with remaining parts taken from reference TRBV30 and TRBJ1-3, reads SQTIHQWPATLVQPVGSPLSLECTVEGTSNPNLYWYRQAAGRGLQLLFYSVGIGQISSEVPQNLSASRPQDRQFILSSKKLLLSDSGFYLCAGGGDSGNTIYFGEGSWLTVV.

The chain is built from TRBV28 and TRBJ2-7, with TRBD2 matching 16 bases. Germline V lookup: CDR1 MDHEN, CDR2 SYDVKM. Trimming at V came to 9 bases and at J to 4 bases, leaving 6 bases not matched to a gene. This CDR3 spans 15 amino acids. The CDR3 loop is CASIRGLAGGYEQYF. The CDR3 nucleotides read TGTGCCAGTATTAGGGGACTAGCGGGAGGGTACGAGCAGTACTTC.

The chain uses TRBV14 and TRBJ1-2; possible D gene TRBD1, 6 bases. Germline assignment: CDR1 SGHDN and CDR2 FVKESK. Deletions cut 1 base from V and 4 bases from J, with 7 bases between. This CDR3 is 13 amino acids long. The CDR3, as DNA: TGTGCCAGCAGCCAAGGAGGGGGCTATGGCTACACCTTC. Amino acid sequence: CASSQGGGYGYTF.

The chain employs TRBV7-3 and TRBJ1-1; TRBD1 matches at 7 bases. The CDR3 is made up of 16 amino acids. The germline V gene encodes CDR1 SGHTA and CDR2 FQGTGA. Unmatched junction bases numbered 9, after V lost 5 bases and J lost 0 bases. The CDR3 spells CASSETGGTVNTEAFF. Written as DNA, the CDR3 is TGTGCCAGCAGCGAAACGGGCGGGACAGTGAACACTGAAGCTTTCTTT. Complete variable domain (other parts from reference TRBV7-3 and TRBJ1-1): GAGVSQTPSNKVTEKGKYVELRCDPISGHTALYWYRQSLGQGPEFLIYFQGTGAADDSGLPNDRFFAVRPEGSVSTLKIQRTERGDSAVYLCASSETGGTVNTEAFFGQGTRLTVV.

V gene TRBV19 combines with J gene TRBJ2-2; 9 positions agree with TRBD1. V gave up 4 bases and J gave up 4 bases; unmatched junction bases: 10. This CDR3 has 17 residues. The germline V gene encodes CDR1 LNHDA and CDR2 SQIVND (reference sequence). The CDR3 reads CASSTTGTGYLTGELFF. CDR3 coding DNA: TGTGCCAGTAGTACCACCGGGACAGGGTACCTCACCGGGGAGCTGTTTTTT.

This chain links TRBV30 with TRBJ2-2; 7 bases are shared with TRBD1. This CDR3 is 16 amino acids long. Germline lookup yields CDR1 GTSNPN and CDR2 SVGIG (reference sequence). The V and J ends lost 5 bases and 4 bases, in that order; junction bases with no gene match: 13. DNA of the CDR3: TGTGCCTGGCGGGGAATAGGGGGCGCGGCCACCGGGGAGCTGTTTTTT. It yields the protein CAWRGIGGAATGELFF.

The CDR3 coding sequence is TGTGCCAGCAGTTTATGGGGGGGCGAGACCCAGTACTTC. It yields the protein CASSLWGGETQYF. V and J are TRBV27 and TRBJ2-5, with D possibly matching TRBD2 (7 bases). Germline CDR1 MNHEY, CDR2 SMNVEV (reference sequence). V gave up 1 base and J gave up 5 bases, with 8 bases separating them. The CDR3 is made up of 13 amino acids.

J is TRBJ1-2 and V is TRBV4-2, with TRBD1 matching over 12 bases. This CDR3 is built from 16 residues. Germline V gives CDR1 LGHNA, CDR2 YNFKEQ. J gave up 8 bases and V 0 bases, and 7 bases lay outside the gene matches. The CDR3 coding sequence is TGTGCCAGCAGCCAAGAGACCGGGACAGGGGGCGAGGGCTACACCTTC. Translating it yields CASSQETGTGGEGYTF.

Only a few counts were recorded for this clone. The chain employs TRBV16 and TRBJ1-5, with TRBD1 as a possible D gene (5 bases). V dropped 5 bases and J dropped 2 bases, with 10 bases sitting between them. The CDR3 loop spans 14 amino acids. CDR1 and CDR2 (germline): KGHSY, FQNENV. The CDR3 is CASSSGRGNQPQHF. The CDR3 DNA sequence: TGTGCCAGCAGCTCGGGCAGGGGCAATCAGCCCCAGCATTTT.

The chain couples TRBV9 to TRBJ1-1; the match to TRBD1 covers 11 bases. The CDR3 is 15 amino acids. Trimming took 4 bases from V and 12 from J; bases not matched to a gene: 14. Germline CDR1 SGDLS, CDR2 YYNGEE. The CDR3 is CASSPRGQGASDSFF. DNA for the CDR3: TGTGCCAGCAGCCCACGCGGACAGGGGGCCTCCGATTCTTTCTTT.

The chain joins TRBV28 to TRBJ1-1, with 7 bases aligning to TRBD1. Per germline, CDR1 MDHEN and CDR2 SYDVKM. The CDR3 length is 13 residues. With V trimmed by 10 bases and J by 10 bases, 15 bases remained unmatched. The CDR3 loop is CATHGTPRGRAFF. The CDR3 DNA sequence: TGTGCCACCCACGGGACACCCAGGGGGAGAGCTTTCTTT.

This clone came up a few times. The chain combines TRBV5-4 with TRBJ2-7; 11 nucleotides match TRBD2. In germline, CDR1 is SGHNT, CDR2 YYREEE (reference sequence). The length of the CDR3 is 15 residues. V lost 4 bases, J lost 8 bases, and 11 bases stayed unmatched. This CDR3 reads CASSLGTSGGGKQYF. The DNA of the CDR3 is TGTGCCAGCAGCCTAGGGACTAGCGGAGGAGGGAAGCAGTACTTC.

The chain couples TRBV28 to TRBJ2-5; 9 bases agree with TRBD2. CDR1 and CDR2 (germline): MDHEN, SYDVKM. V was pared by 1 base and J by 2 bases, with 8 bases of the junction left unmatched. The CDR3 loop spans 17 amino acids. CDR3 sequence: CASSLFGGGDAQETQYF. Written as DNA, the CDR3 is TGTGCCAGCAGTTTATTCGGCGGGGGGGACGCGCAAGAGACCCAGTACTTC.

V usage is TRBV29-1 and J usage is TRBJ2-5; TRBD1 is a possible D gene (5 bases). Trimming shortened V by 7 bases and J by 3 bases, and 15 bases separated the two germline ends. CDR1 SQVTM and CDR2 ANQGSEA come from the germline V gene. The CDR3 is made up of 13 amino acids. Here the CDR3 DNA reads TGCAGCGCTATCGACAGATTAAAAGAGACCCAGTACTTC. This codes for CSAIDRLKETQYF.

The chain is built from TRBV2 and TRBJ1-6; TRBD1 matches 7 bases. The V gene's germline CDR1 is SNHLY and CDR2 FYNNEI. The V gene end was trimmed by 4 bases and the J gene end by 10 bases; junction bases not matched to a gene: 7. This CDR3 is 14 amino acids long. The chain's CDR3 is CASSVGRGFSPLHF. As DNA, the CDR3 is TGTGCCAGCAGTGTCGGCAGGGGGTTCTCACCCCTCCACTTT.

The chain employs TRBV15 and TRBJ2-1; 9 bases line up with TRBD2. The V segment lost 0 bases and the J segment 1 base; nucleotides outside the gene matches: 7. Germline V CDR1 and CDR2: LNHNV, YYDKDF (reference sequence). The CDR3 is 18 residues long. CDR3 in DNA: TGTGCCACCAGCAGAGACGTCAGCGGGAGGATATCCTACAATGAGCAGTTCTTC. Its translation: CATSRDVSGRISYNEQFF.

Only one count was recorded for this clone. This chain connects TRBV5-1 to TRBJ1-3, with 7 positions matching TRBD1. The CDR3 contains 14 residues. After removal of 4 bases from V and 3 bases from J, the junction contained 4 bases not matched to a gene. Germline CDR1 SGHRS, CDR2 YFSETQ. DNA for the CDR3: TGCGCCAGCAGCCCCGACAGGGTTGGAAACACCATATATTTT. Protein sequence: CASSPDRVGNTIYF.